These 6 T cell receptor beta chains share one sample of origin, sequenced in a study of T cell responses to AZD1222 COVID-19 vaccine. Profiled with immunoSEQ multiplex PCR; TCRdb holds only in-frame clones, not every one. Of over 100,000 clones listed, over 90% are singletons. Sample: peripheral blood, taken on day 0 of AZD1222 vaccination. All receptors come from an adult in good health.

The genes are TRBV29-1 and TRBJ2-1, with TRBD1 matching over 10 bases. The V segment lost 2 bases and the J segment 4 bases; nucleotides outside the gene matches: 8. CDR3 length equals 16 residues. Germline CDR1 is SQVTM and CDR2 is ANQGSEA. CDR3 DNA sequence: TGCAGCGTTGAAATAGGGTGGGACAGGGGATACAATGAGCAGTTCTTC. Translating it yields CSVEIGWDRGYNEQFF.

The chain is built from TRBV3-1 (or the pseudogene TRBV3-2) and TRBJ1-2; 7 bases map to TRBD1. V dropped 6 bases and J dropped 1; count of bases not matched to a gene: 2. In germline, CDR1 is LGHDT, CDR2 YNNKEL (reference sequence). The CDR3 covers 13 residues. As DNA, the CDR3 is TGTGCCAGCAGTGGGGACAGTAACTATGGCTACACCTTC. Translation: CASSGDSNYGYTF.

The CDR3 sequence: CASRRGSNQPQHF. In nucleotides, the CDR3 is TGTGCCAGCAGAAGGGGTAGCAATCAGCCCCAGCATTTT. The chain carries TRBV12-3 or TRBV12-4 and TRBJ1-5, with D maybe TRBD1 (5 bases). V was trimmed by 6 bases and J by 0 bases, leaving 6 bases between them. The CDR3 runs 13 residues.

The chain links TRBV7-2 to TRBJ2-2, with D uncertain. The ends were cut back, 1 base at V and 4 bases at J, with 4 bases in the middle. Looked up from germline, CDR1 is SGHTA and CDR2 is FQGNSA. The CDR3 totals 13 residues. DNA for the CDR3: TGTGCCAGCAGCTTAGGTCCCACCGGGGAGCTGTTTTTT. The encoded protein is CASSLGPTGELFF.

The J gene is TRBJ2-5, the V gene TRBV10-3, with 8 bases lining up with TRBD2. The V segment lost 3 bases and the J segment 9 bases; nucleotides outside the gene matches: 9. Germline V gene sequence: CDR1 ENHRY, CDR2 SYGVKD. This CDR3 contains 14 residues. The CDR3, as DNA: TGTGCCATCAGTGACAGGGCGGGACTAGGGGCCCAGTACTTC. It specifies CAISDRAGLGAQYF.

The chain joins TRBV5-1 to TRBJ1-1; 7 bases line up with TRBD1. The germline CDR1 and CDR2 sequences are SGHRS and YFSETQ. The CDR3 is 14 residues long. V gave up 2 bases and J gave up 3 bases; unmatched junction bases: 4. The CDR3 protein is CASSLQGMDTEAFF. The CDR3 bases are TGCGCCAGCAGCTTACAGGGGATGGACACTGAAGCTTTCTTT.